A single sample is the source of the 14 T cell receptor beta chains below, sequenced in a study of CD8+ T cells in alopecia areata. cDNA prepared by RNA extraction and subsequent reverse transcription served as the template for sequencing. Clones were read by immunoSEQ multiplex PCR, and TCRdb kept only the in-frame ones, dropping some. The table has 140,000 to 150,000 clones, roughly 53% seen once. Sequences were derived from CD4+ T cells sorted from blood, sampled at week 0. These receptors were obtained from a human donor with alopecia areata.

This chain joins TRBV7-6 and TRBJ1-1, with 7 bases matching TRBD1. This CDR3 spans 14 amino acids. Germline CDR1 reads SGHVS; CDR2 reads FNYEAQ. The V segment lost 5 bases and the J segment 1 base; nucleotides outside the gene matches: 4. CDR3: CASSPTGPNTEAFF. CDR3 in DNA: TGTGCCAGCAGCCCGACAGGGCCGAACACTGAAGCTTTCTTT.

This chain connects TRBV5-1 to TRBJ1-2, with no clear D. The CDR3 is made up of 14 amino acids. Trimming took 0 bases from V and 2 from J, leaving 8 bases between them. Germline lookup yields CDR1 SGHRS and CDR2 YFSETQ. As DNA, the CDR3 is TGCGCCAGCAGCTTGGTAGCGGACAACTATGGCTACACCTTC. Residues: CASSLVADNYGYTF. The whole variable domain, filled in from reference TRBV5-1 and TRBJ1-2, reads KAGVTQTPRYLIKTRGQQVTLSCSPISGHRSVSWYQQTPGQGLQFLFEYFSETQRNKGNFPGRFSGRQFSNSRSEMNVSTLELGDSALYLCASSLVADNYGYTFGSGTRLTVV.

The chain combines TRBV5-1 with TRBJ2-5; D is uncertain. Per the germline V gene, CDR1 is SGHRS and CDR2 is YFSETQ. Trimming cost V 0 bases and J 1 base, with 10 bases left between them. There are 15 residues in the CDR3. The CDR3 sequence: CASSLGMGFQETQYF. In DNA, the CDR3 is TGCGCCAGCAGCTTGGGTATGGGGTTCCAAGAGACCCAGTACTTC.

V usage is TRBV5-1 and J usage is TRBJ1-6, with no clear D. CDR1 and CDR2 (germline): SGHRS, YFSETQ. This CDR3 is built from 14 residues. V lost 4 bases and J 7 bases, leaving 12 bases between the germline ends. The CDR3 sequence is CASSLLRPNSPLHF. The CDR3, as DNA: TGCGCCAGCAGCCTGTTACGACCCAATTCACCCCTCCACTTT.

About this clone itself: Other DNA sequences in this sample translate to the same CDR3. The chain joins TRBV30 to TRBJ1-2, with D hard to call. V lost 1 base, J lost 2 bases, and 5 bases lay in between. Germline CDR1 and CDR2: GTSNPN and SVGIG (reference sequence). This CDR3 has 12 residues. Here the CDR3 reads CAWSALNYGYTF. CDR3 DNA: TGTGCCTGGAGTGCTCTGAACTATGGCTACACCTTC.

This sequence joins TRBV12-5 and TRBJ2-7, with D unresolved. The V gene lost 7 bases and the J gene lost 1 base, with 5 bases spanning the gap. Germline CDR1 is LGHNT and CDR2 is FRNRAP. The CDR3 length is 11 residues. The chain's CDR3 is CASAISYEQYF. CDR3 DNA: TGTGCTAGTGCCATATCCTACGAGCAGTACTTC. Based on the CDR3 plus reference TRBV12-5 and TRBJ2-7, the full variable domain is DARVTQTPRHKVTEMGQEVTMRCQPILGHNTVFWYRQTMMQGLELLAYFRNRAPLDDSGMPKDRFSAEMPDATLATLKIQPSEPRDSAVYFCASAISYEQYFGPGTRLTVT.

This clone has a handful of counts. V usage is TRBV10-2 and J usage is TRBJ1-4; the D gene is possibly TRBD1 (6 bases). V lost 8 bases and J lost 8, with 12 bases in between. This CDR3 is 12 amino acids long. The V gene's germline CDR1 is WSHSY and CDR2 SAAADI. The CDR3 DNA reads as TGCGCCAGCCGGGGGACATCCGAAAAACTGTTTTTT. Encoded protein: CASRGTSEKLFF.

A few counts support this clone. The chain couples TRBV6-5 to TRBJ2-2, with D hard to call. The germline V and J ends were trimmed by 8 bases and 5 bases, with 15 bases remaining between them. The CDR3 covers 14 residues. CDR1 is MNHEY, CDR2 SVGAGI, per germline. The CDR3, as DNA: TGTGCCAGCCATCCAGAAATTGGTACCGGGGAGCTGTTTTTT. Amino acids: CASHPEIGTGELFF.

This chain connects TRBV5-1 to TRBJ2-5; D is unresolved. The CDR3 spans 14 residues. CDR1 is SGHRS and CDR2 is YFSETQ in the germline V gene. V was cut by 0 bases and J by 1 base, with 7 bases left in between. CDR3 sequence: CASSLGITQETQYF. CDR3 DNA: TGCGCCAGCAGCTTGGGCATTACCCAAGAGACCCAGTACTTC.

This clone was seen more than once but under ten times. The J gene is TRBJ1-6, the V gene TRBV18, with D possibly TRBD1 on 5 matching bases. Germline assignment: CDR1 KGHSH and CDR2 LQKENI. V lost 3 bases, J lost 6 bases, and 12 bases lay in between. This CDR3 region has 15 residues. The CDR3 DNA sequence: TGTGCCAGCTCACCGTCCGGGACGTCTAATTCACCCCTCCACTTT. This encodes CASSPSGTSNSPLHF.

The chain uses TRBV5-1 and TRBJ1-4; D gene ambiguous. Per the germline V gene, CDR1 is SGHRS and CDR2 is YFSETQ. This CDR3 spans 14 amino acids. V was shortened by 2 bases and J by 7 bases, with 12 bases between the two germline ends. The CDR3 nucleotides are TGCGCCAGCAGCTTTGACCCCTTGGGTGAAAAACTGTTTTTT. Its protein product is CASSFDPLGEKLFF.

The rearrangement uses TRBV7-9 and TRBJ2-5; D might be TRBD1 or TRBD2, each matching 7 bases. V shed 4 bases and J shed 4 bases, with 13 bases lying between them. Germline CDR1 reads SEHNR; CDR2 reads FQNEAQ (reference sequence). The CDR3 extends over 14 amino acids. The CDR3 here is CASSSDREGETQYF. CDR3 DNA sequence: TGTGCCAGCAGCTCCGACAGGGAGGGAGAGACCCAGTACTTC.

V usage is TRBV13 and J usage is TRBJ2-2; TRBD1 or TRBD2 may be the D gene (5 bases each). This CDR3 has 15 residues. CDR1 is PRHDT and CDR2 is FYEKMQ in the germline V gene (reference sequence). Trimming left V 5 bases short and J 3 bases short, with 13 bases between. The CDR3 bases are TGTGCCAGCAGCCCCATAGGGACGGACACCGGGGAGCTGTTTTTT. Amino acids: CASSPIGTDTGELFF.

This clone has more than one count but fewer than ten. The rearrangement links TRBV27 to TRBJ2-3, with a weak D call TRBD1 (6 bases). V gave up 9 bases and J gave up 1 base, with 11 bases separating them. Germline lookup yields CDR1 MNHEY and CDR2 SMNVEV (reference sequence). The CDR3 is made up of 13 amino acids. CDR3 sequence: CASTGSRTDTQYF. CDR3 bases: TGTGCCAGTACAGGGAGCCGCACAGATACGCAGTATTTT.